Following are 28 T cell receptor beta chains from one sample sequenced in a study of CD8+CD57+ T cells in acquired aplastic anemia. CDR3 and TCR beta VDJ profiling relied on genomic DNA as the template. TCRdb ran MiXCR on the reads and lists one entry per CDR3 protein. This table has hundreds of thousands of distinct CDR3 sequences, roughly 64% appearing once. Sequenced material: sorted CD4+, CD8+, or CD8+CD57+ T cells (not recorded which) from PBMCs. The source of these receptors is a human donor in good health, serving as a control.

On this clonotype: One junction end does not reproduce the germline sequence, and a read error may be involved. The chain is built from TRBV5-1 and TRBJ1-5, with TRBD1 identical over 7 bases. CDR1 and CDR2 (germline): SGHRS, YFSETQ. The CDR3 consists of 13 residues. The CDR3 DNA sequence: TGTGCCAGCAGCTTGCAGGGGGGTCAAGGCCAGCATTTT. Translated, it gives CASSLQGGQGQHF.

The sample holds one count of this clonotype. The rearrangement uses TRBV10-3 and TRBJ2-5; D gene unclear. Trimming took off 1 base at V and 4 bases at J, with 7 bases between the two ends. Looked up from germline, CDR1 is ENHRY and CDR2 is SYGVKD. This CDR3 contains 13 residues. The CDR3 loop is CAISELSAETQYF. DNA for the CDR3: TGTGCCATCAGTGAGTTGTCGGCAGAGACCCAGTACTTC.

Concerning this clonotype: At one of its ends the junction is not consistent with the germline gene, which may arise from a read error. The chain links TRBV12-3 or TRBV12-4 to TRBJ2-5; no clear D. This CDR3 has 11 amino acids. Here the CDR3 DNA reads TGTACCAGCAGTTTTGAAGAGACCCAGTACTTC. Amino acids: CTSSFEETQYF.

To note about this clonotype: This may arise from a read error, as a much more abundant clone is one base away. The chain combines TRBV7-9 with TRBJ1-2; tentative D call: TRBD1 (5 bases). Trimming stripped 3 bases from V and 2 bases from J, with 10 bases between. In germline, CDR1 is SEHNR, CDR2 FQNEAQ (reference sequence). The CDR3 covers 14 residues. This CDR3 reads CASSLPGANYGYTF. The DNA for the CDR3 is TGTGCCAGCAGCTTGCCCGGGGCGAACTATGGCTACACCTTC.

CDR3 sequence (DNA): TGCGCCAGCAGCCCAGGGGGCAAGCTGGCACCCCTCCACTTT. The encoded protein is CASSPGGKLAPLHF. The chain uses TRBV5-1 and TRBJ1-6; 8 bases are a match to TRBD1. The germline V gene encodes CDR1 SGHRS and CDR2 YFSETQ. Trimming removed 4 bases from V and 11 bases from J; junction bases left unmatched: 8. CDR3 length: 14 residues.

The genes are TRBV12-3 or TRBV12-4 and TRBJ1-6, with D maybe TRBD1 (5 bases). This CDR3 contains 18 residues. Trimming shortened V by 3 bases and J by 10 bases, and 25 bases separated the two germline ends. The CDR3 region is CASSFARTGRTANSPLHF. CDR3 coding DNA: TGTGCCAGCAGTTTTGCCCGAACAGGAAGGACGGCCAACTCACCCCTCCACTTT.

V and J are TRBV29-1 and TRBJ2-3, with unresolved D. Germline V gene data show CDR1 as SQVTM and CDR2 as ANQGSEA. V lost 4 bases, J lost 6 bases, and 17 bases lay in between. The CDR3 consists of 14 residues. CDR3: CSVVGQLMRDTQYF. Written as DNA, the CDR3 is TGCAGCGTTGTGGGTCAACTCATGCGGGATACGCAGTATTTT.

The chain joins TRBV15 to TRBJ1-2; D may be TRBD1 (5 bases). Germline-derived CDR1 and CDR2 are LNHNV and YYDKDF (reference sequence). Trimming left V 1 base short and J 8 bases short, with 14 bases between. CDR3 size: 14 residues. The CDR3, as DNA: TGTGCCACCAGCAGAGGAAAGGGGCGTAACGGCTACACCTTC. Protein product: CATSRGKGRNGYTF.

About this clonotype itself: The CDR3 does not end in the conserved phenylalanine or tryptophan, so this is likely a read error. The DNA is left out, because the CDR3 cannot be placed on it with certainty; the CDR3 is given as TCRdb lists it. J is TRBJ1-2 and V is TRBV9; the table's D gene call, TRBD1, was not cross checked with the DNA. The length of the CDR3 is 13 amino acids, counting both ends. Germline CDR1 SGDLS, CDR2 YYNGEE. The CDR3 sequence: CASSGTGLGDGYI.

In its sample, this clonotype was seen many times. V and J are TRBV25-1 and TRBJ1-6, with 8 bases identical to TRBD1. From germline, CDR1 is MGHDK and CDR2 SYGVNS. The junction had 7 bases not matched to a gene; V was cut back by 2 bases and J by 10 bases. This CDR3 spans 15 amino acids. The CDR3 spells CASSEGGQGRSPLHF. CDR3 nucleotide sequence: TGTGCCAGCAGTGAAGGCGGACAGGGAAGATCACCCCTCCACTTT. Based on the CDR3 plus reference TRBV25-1 and TRBJ1-6, the full variable domain is EADIYQTPRYLVIGTGKKITLECSQTMGHDKMYWYQQDPGMELHLIHYSYGVNSTEKGDLSSESTVSRIRTEHFPLTLESARPSHTSQYLCASSEGGQGRSPLHFGNGTRLTVT.

The J gene is TRBJ2-5, the V gene TRBV4-3, with TRBD2 matching 7 bases. V gave up 5 bases and J gave up 2 bases; unmatched junction bases: 14. The CDR3 is 17 amino acids. The V gene's germline CDR1 is LGHNA and CDR2 YSLEER. The DNA of the CDR3 is TGCGCCAGCAGCTTGGCTTCCAGCGGGACGATACAAGAGACCCAGTACTTC. It is translated as CASSLASSGTIQETQYF.

The V call is TRBV20-1, the J call TRBJ1-1; D is ambiguous. Germline V gene lookup returns CDR1 DFQATT and CDR2 SNEGSKA (reference sequence). The CDR3 covers 11 residues. Trimming removed 4 bases at V and 14 bases at J, with 17 bases between. CDR3 region: CSAKRNTPNFF. In DNA form, the CDR3 reads TGCAGTGCTAAAAGGAACACACCAAACTTCTTT.

The chain carries TRBV19 and TRBJ1-2, with 7 bases lining up with TRBD1. CDR3 size: 15 residues. V was clipped by 3 bases and J by 7 bases; unmatched bases: 11. Germline V lookup: CDR1 LNHDA, CDR2 SQIVND (reference sequence). The CDR3 DNA reads as TGTGCCAGTAGTATTGGGGGACAGTTGGGAGTTGGCTACACCTTC. Protein: CASSIGGQLGVGYTF.

This rearrangement joins TRBV7-2 to TRBJ2-2; 7 bases match TRBD2. Trimming took 5 bases from V and 16 from J; bases not matched to a gene: 16. In germline, CDR1 is SGHTA, CDR2 FQGNSA. This CDR3 contains 14 residues. CDR3 sequence: CASSAGEGLETQFF. Here the CDR3 DNA reads TGTGCCAGCAGCGCGGGGGAAGGGTTGGAGACGCAGTTTTTT.

This clonotype was picked up many times. The chain is built from TRBV3-1 and TRBJ1-2, with D unclear. V was cut by 1 base and J by 8 bases, with 11 bases left in between. Germline V lookup: CDR1 LGHDT, CDR2 YNNKEL (reference sequence). There are 13 residues in the CDR3. The CDR3 region is CASSQGPGQGYTF. CDR3 coding DNA: TGTGCCAGCAGCCAAGGCCCCGGGCAAGGCTACACCTTC.

The chain carries TRBV5-1 and TRBJ1-6, with TRBD1 identical over 9 bases. This CDR3 has 16 amino acids. The germline V gene encodes CDR1 SGHRS and CDR2 YFSETQ. V was clipped by 2 bases and J by 4 bases; unmatched bases: 4. This CDR3 is CASSLTGTGYNSPLHF. The CDR3, as DNA: TGCGCCAGCAGCTTAACCGGGACAGGGTATAATTCACCCCTCCACTTT.

Details on this clonotype: A read error may account for a junction end that differs from germline. The chain employs TRBV2 and TRBJ1-1, with TRBD1 as a possible D gene (5 bases). This CDR3 is built from 14 residues. Germline V gene data show CDR1 as SNHLY and CDR2 as FYNNEI. The DNA of the CDR3 is TGTGCCAGCTGGGGGGGACCACTGACCTACGAAGATTTCTTC. This gives the protein CASWGGPLTYEDFF.

This clonotype was observed at least ten times. This chain links TRBV11-3 with TRBJ2-7, with D unresolved. CDR1 and CDR2 (germline): SGHNT, YENEEA. The CDR3 extends over 13 amino acids. V was pared by 0 bases and J by 0 bases, with 3 bases between. CDR3 sequence (DNA): TGTGCCAGCAGCTTAGAGAGCTCCTACGAGCAGTACTTC. Amino acids: CASSLESSYEQYF. Variable domain in full (rest from reference TRBV11-3 and TRBJ2-7): EAGVVQSPRYKIIEKKQPVAFWCNPISGHNTLYWYLQNLGQGPELLIRYENEEAVDDSQLPKDRFSAERLKGVDSTLKIQPAELGDSAVYLCASSLESSYEQYFGPGTRLTVT.

The chain combines TRBV5-8 with TRBJ2-1; D remains unclear. The germline V gene has CDR1 SGHTS and CDR2 YDEGEE. Trimming pared 4 bases from V and 10 bases from J, leaving 12 bases between. The CDR3 has 12 amino acids. The DNA for the CDR3 is TGTGCCAGCAGCCTCGGCAGACCCGAGCAGTTCTTC. It translates to CASSLGRPEQFF.

In the case of this clonotype: The conserved final phenylalanine or tryptophan is absent from the CDR3, which likely points to a read error. No DNA is shown, since the ends of the CDR3 on it are uncertain; the CDR3 is the one TCRdb lists. J is TRBJ2-2 and V is TRBV20-1; TRBD2 is the table's D call and was not checked against the DNA. 10 amino acids form the CDR3, both terminal residues included. Looked up from germline, CDR1 is DFQATT and CDR2 is SNEGSKA (reference sequence). CDR3: CSARDDSGGG.

In its sample, this clonotype was seen once. This chain joins TRBV24-1 and TRBJ2-3; possible D gene TRBD1, 5 bases. This CDR3 contains 18 residues. The ends were cut back, 4 bases at V and 3 bases at J, with 22 bases in the middle. The germline gives CDR1 KGHDR, CDR2 SFDVKD. The CDR3 coding sequence is TGTGCCACCAGTGAACCGGGCCTGGGGCTTTGGGGTACAGATACGCAGTATTTT. It encodes CATSEPGLGLWGTDTQYF.

The V call is TRBV20-1, the J call TRBJ2-1; D might be TRBD1 (5 bases). There are 15 residues in the CDR3. Germline CDR1 and CDR2: DFQATT and SNEGSKA (reference sequence). Trimming left V 6 bases short and J 8 bases short, with 23 bases between. The CDR3: CSASSYRQVNDEQFF. CDR3 sequence (DNA): TGCAGTGCCAGCAGTTACAGGCAGGTTAACGATGAGCAGTTCTTC.

The genes are TRBV6-6 and TRBJ2-2; D is undetermined. Germline-derived CDR1 and CDR2 are MNHNY and SVGAGI (reference sequence). The CDR3 contains 17 residues. Trimming took off 10 bases at V and 2 bases at J, with 23 bases between the two ends. DNA for the CDR3: TGTGCCAACGGGCGGATCGCAACGGCGGTCAACACCGGGGAGCTGTTTTTT. Its protein is CANGRIATAVNTGELFF.

The rearrangement uses TRBV9 and TRBJ1-6; possibly TRBD1 for D (6 bases). This CDR3 has 15 amino acids. The germline V gene encodes CDR1 SGDLS and CDR2 YYNGEE. Trimming took 0 bases from V and 9 from J, leaving 13 bases between them. The CDR3 DNA follows: TGTGCCAGCAGCGTAGCAGGGGACCTCCTTTCACCCCTCCACTTT. Translating gives CASSVAGDLLSPLHF.

This clonotype came up a few times. The chain uses TRBV29-1 and TRBJ1-1, with D perhaps TRBD1 (5 bases). There are 14 residues in the CDR3. V was cut by 3 bases and J by 4 bases, with 15 bases left in between. Germline lookup yields CDR1 SQVTM and CDR2 ANQGSEA. CDR3 protein: CSVEDMGMVTEAFF. CDR3 in DNA: TGCAGCGTTGAGGACATGGGGATGGTCACTGAAGCTTTCTTT.

J is TRBJ2-2 and V is TRBV9, with a possible D match to TRBD1 (6 bases). The CDR3 runs to 15 residues. The germline V gene has CDR1 SGDLS and CDR2 YYNGEE. Trimming stripped 5 bases from V and 6 bases from J, with 17 bases between. The chain's CDR3 is CASSTTTGVAGELFF. The CDR3 nucleotides read TGTGCCAGCAGTACGACGACAGGCGTCGCCGGGGAGCTGTTTTTT.

About this clonotype itself: Given the absence of the conserved phenylalanine or tryptophan at the CDR3 end, a read error is likely. The chain carries TRBV5-1 and TRBJ2-2; 11 positions match TRBD2. With 3 bases clipped from V and 3 bases from J, the junction kept 10 bases outside the gene matches. CDR1 SGHRS and CDR2 YFSETQ come from the germline V gene. The CDR3 is 18 residues long. CDR3: CASSSNLAGGSDTGELFS. The CDR3 DNA follows: TGCGCCAGCAGCTCGAACCTAGCGGGGGGCTCTGACACCGGGGAGCTGTTTTCT.

A note on this clonotype: One junction end disagrees with the germline gene, perhaps due to a read error. CDR3 loop: CASSDTPLNAEAFF. In DNA, the CDR3 is TGTGCCAGCAGTGACACCCCGTTGAACGCTGAGGCTTTCTTT. The V call is TRBV9, the J call TRBJ1-1; D unclear. The CDR3 has 14 amino acids. Germline values: CDR1 SGDLS, CDR2 YYNGEE. The complete variable domain, with remaining parts taken from reference TRBV9 and TRBJ1-1, reads DSGVTQTPKHLITATGQRVTLRCSPRSGDLSVYWYQQSLDQGLQFLIQYYNGEERAKGNILERFSAQQFPDLHSELNLSSLELGDSALYFCASSDTPLNAEAFFGQGTRLTVV.